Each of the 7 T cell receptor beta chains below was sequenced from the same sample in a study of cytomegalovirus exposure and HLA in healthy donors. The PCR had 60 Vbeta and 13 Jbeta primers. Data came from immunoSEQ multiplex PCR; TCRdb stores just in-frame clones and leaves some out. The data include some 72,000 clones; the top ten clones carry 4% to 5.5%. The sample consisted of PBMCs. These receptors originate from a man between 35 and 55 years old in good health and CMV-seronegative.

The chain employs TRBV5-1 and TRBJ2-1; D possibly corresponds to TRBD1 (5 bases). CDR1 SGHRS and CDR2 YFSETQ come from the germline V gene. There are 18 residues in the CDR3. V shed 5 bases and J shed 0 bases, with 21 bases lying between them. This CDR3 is CASSSPLKGQSSYNEQFF. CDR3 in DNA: TGCGCCAGCAGTAGCCCCCTCAAGGGGCAGAGCTCCTACAATGAGCAGTTCTTC.

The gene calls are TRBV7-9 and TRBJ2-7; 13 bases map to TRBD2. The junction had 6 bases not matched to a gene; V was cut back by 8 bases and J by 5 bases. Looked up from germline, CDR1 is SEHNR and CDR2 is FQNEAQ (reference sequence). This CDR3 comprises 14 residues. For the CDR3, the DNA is TGTGCCAGCGGAAGGACTAGCGGGAGCCACGAGCAGTACTTC. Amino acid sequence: CASGRTSGSHEQYF.

DNA of the CDR3: TGTGCCAGCAGCTCGCGGACTAGTGGAAGCTACGAGCAGTACTTC. Translation: CASSSRTSGSYEQYF. The chain joins TRBV5-4 to TRBJ2-5; TRBD2 matches at 7 bases. TRBJ2-7 explains the end of the DNA better; the J call may be wrong. CDR3 length: 15 residues. Germline V gene data show CDR1 as SGHNT and CDR2 as YYREEE (reference sequence).

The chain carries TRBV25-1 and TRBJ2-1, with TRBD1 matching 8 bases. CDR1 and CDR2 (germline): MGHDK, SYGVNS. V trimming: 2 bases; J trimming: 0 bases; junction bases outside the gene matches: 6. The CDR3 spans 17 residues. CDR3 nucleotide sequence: TGTGCCAGCAGTGAAGGACAGGGTTGGAGCTCCTACAATGAGCAGTTCTTC. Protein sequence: CASSEGQGWSSYNEQFF.

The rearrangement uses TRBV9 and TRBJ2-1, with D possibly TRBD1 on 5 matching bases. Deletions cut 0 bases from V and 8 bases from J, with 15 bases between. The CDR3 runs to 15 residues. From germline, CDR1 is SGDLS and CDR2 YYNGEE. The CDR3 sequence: CASSVVAGQYDEQFF. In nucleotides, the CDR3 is TGTGCCAGCAGCGTAGTGGCAGGGCAGTACGATGAGCAGTTCTTC.

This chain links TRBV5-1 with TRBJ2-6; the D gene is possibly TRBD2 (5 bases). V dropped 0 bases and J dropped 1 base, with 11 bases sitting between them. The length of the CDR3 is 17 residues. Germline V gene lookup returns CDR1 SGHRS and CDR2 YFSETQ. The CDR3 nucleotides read TGCGCCAGCAGCTTGGCCCCGGGGTCTTCTGGGGCCAACGTCCTGACTTTC. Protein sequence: CASSLAPGSSGANVLTF.

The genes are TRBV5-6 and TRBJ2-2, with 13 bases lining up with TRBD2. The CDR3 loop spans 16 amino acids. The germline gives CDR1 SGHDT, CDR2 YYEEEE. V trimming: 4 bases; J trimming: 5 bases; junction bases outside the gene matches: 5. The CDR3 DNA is TGTGCCAGCAGCGAGGGACTAGCGGGGTGGACCGGGGAGCTGTTTTTT. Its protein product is CASSEGLAGWTGELFF.